This T cell receptor (beta chain) comes out of a study of blood T cell repertoires in COVID-19. This table comes from immunoSEQ multiplex PCR, and its TCRdb copy is limited to in-frame clones, with some not included. The sample comprises some 300,000 clones, approximately 86% of which are singletons, and over 1% rests with the top ten. The germline V gene has CDR1 SQVTM and CDR2 ANQGSEA. V was clipped by 0 bases and J by 5 bases, with 20 bases between them. This CDR3 contains 17 residues. The receptor was derived from a man aged 65 to 79 with acute or convalescent COVID-19. This chain joins TRBV29-1 and TRBJ1-3; D gene ambiguous. Sequenced input: peripheral blood. The CDR3 sequence is CSVEDLGGRGQRNTIYF. DNA for the CDR3: TGCAGCGTTGAAGATCTAGGCGGGCGCGGGCAAAGAAACACCATATATTTT.